Sequencing of this T cell receptor (beta chain) was carried out in a study of blood T cells in healthy people across ages. The CDR3 has 14 amino acids. Trimming removed 2 bases from V and 0 bases from J, with 7 bases in between. CDR1 and CDR2 from the germline V gene are LNHNV and YYDKDF (reference sequence). Collection of 8.5 to 10 milliliters of peripheral blood was performed for each donor. Primers used in a second PCR of about 6 to 11 cycles were a sample-barcoded 5' primer and a J-beta primer mix. Each cDNA molecule was tagged by a template-switch adaptor that had 12 random nucleotides. Sequencing recovered at least 3 million CDR3-containing paired-end reads from each sample. TCRdb reprocessed the 5' RACE reads via MiXCR and lists one record per CDR3 protein. The sample lists some 1,800,000 distinct CDR3 sequences, roughly two fifths seen once, with approximately 22% in the top ten. For this clonotype: No conserved phenylalanine or tryptophan is present at the end of the CDR3, so a read error is the likely explanation.

Sequencing was done on a sample of blood. The chain employs TRBV15 and TRBJ1-1; no firm D call. The source of this sequence is a human donor in good health. CDR3 residues: CATSRLLMNTEAFC. CDR3 in DNA: TGTGCCACCAGCAGACTCCTTATGAACACTGAAGCTTTCTGT.